These 12 T cell receptor beta chains originate from one sample sequenced in a study of T cells in Graves' hyperthyroidism and ophthalmopathy. What was amplified from RNA transcripts were TCR beta CDR3 regions. With the HTBI primer set, the TCR CDR3 went through a first round of RT-PCR. TCRdb itself ran the multiplex PCR reads through MiXCR, one entry per CDR3 protein. The top ten clones hold 9.5% to 12% of a sample with 350,000 to 450,000 distinct CDR3 sequences, about 14% of them seen once. Sequencing used blood. The source is an older woman with Graves' hyperthyroidism.

The V gene is TRBV3-1, the J gene TRBJ2-5; D call uncertain. The CDR3 contains 14 residues. V shed 1 base and J shed 7 bases, with 13 bases lying between them. Germline CDR1 is LGHDT and CDR2 is YNNKEL (reference sequence). This chain's CDR3 is CASSQVGAVGTQYF. CDR3 DNA: TGTGCCAGCAGCCAAGTTGGCGCGGTGGGGACCCAGTACTTC.

The chain links TRBV6-4 to TRBJ1-4; a possible D gene is TRBD1 (5 bases). The V gene lost 2 bases and the J gene lost 2 bases, with 12 bases spanning the gap. Germline V CDR1 and CDR2: MRHNA, SNTAGT. There are 16 residues in the CDR3. CDR3 region: CASSDGHRGTNEKLFF. CDR3 sequence (DNA): TGTGCCAGCAGTGACGGACACCGCGGGACTAATGAAAAACTGTTTTTT.

The V call is TRBV5-8, the J call TRBJ2-1; no firm D call. This CDR3 region has 15 residues. Trimming took off 3 bases at V and 9 bases at J, with 19 bases between the two ends. CDR1 and CDR2 (germline): SGHTS, YDEGEE. CDR3 coding DNA: TGTGCCAGCAGCTCCCTCGCCCGTGGTCCTAGTGAGCAGTTCTTC. Amino acid sequence: CASSSLARGPSEQFF.

The genes are TRBV11-3 and TRBJ2-7; unclear D gene. The CDR3 is made up of 11 amino acids. V lost 8 bases to trimming and J lost 3 bases, with 8 bases between them. The V gene's germline CDR1 is SGHNT and CDR2 YENEEA. The CDR3 spells CASGLFYEQYF. The CDR3 DNA reads as TGTGCCAGCGGCCTATTCTACGAGCAGTACTTC.

There are many counts of this clonotype. The chain combines TRBV20-1 with TRBJ2-7; the match to TRBD2 covers 11 bases. Unmatched junction bases numbered 3, after V lost 6 bases and J lost 2 bases. The CDR3 covers 13 residues. The germline V gene has CDR1 DFQATT and CDR2 SNEGSKA (reference sequence). The CDR3 nucleotides read TGCAGTGCCCCGACTAGCGGGGCCTACGAGCAGTACTTC. This gives the protein CSAPTSGAYEQYF.

As for this clonotype: A read error may be the cause here, since a much bigger clone is one base away. This chain joins TRBV2 and TRBJ1-1; D remains unclear. The CDR3 loop spans 14 amino acids. V was shortened by 3 bases and J by 1 base, with 9 bases between the two germline ends. The germline CDR1 and CDR2 sequences are SNHLY and FYNNEI. CDR3 loop: CASSEAAGNTEAFF. CDR3 nucleotide sequence: TGTGCCAGCAGTGAGGCGGCGGGGAACACTGAAGCTTTCTTT.

In this sample, this clonotype turned up a few times. This chain joins TRBV6-2 or TRBV6-3 and TRBJ2-7, with a weak D call TRBD1 (5 bases). The V end was cut by 6 bases, the J end by 2 bases, with 17 bases between. Germline V CDR1 and CDR2: MNHEY, SVGEGT. The CDR3 is 15 residues long. The CDR3 loop reads CASSFDSPTPYEQYF. The CDR3 DNA sequence: TGTGCCAGCAGCTTTGACAGCCCGACGCCCTACGAGCAGTACTTC.

This clonotype occurred a few times. This chain connects TRBV5-6 to TRBJ2-7, with 9 bases matching TRBD1. This CDR3 is 15 amino acids long. The junction had 7 bases not matched to a gene; V was cut back by 4 bases and J by 2 bases. CDR1 is SGHDT, CDR2 YYEEEE, per germline. As DNA, the CDR3 is TGTGCCAGCAGCCCCCTGGGGACAGGGACCTACGAGCAGTACTTC. This translates into CASSPLGTGTYEQYF.

J is TRBJ1-6 and V is TRBV12-3 or TRBV12-4; no firm D call. This CDR3 is 13 amino acids long. Trimming pared 3 bases from V and 7 bases from J, leaving 7 bases between. The DNA of the CDR3 is TGTGCCAGCAGTTTTCTCCTCAATTCACCCCTCCACTTT. This codes for CASSFLLNSPLHF.

The table lists this clonotype with many counts. The rearrangement joins TRBV5-1 to TRBJ1-1; D call uncertain. This CDR3 has 13 amino acids. V lost 4 bases, J lost 0 bases, and 7 bases lay in between. CDR1 is SGHRS and CDR2 is YFSETQ in the germline V gene. The CDR3 spells CASSLNLNTEAFF. The CDR3 DNA reads as TGCGCCAGCAGCCTGAATCTGAACACTGAAGCTTTCTTT.

A single count supports this clonotype. The junction does not match germline at one end; this may be a read error. CDR3 loop: CASGYSRGTYEQYF. In DNA, the CDR3 is TGTGCCAGCGGTTACTCGAGAGGGACCTACGAGCAGTACTTC. The gene calls are TRBV6-6 and TRBJ2-7; tentatively, D is TRBD2 (5 bases). CDR3 length: 14 residues. Germline V gene lookup returns CDR1 MNHNY and CDR2 SVGAGI (reference sequence).

The chain combines TRBV4-3 with TRBJ2-1; unclear D gene. The end of the DNA fits TRBJ2-7 better, so the J call may be wrong. This CDR3 contains 14 residues. In germline, CDR1 is LGHNA, CDR2 YSLEER. CDR3 residues: CASSQDTRLHEQYF. Here the CDR3 DNA reads TGCGCCAGCAGCCAAGATACAAGACTCCATGAGCAGTACTTC.